Below, 30 T cell receptor beta chains from the same sample are listed, as sequenced in a study of PD-1 blockade in classical Hodgkin lymphoma. Every patient had relapsed following autologous stem cell transplantation, and cohorts differed in brentuximab vedotin exposure. Here immunoSEQ multiplex PCR was the method, and the copy in TCRdb shows in-frame clones only, minus some. In the table there are about 72,000 clones, just over 90% of which are singletons. The sequencing here drew on peripheral blood mononuclear cells (PBMCs), taken at baseline. The receptors stem from a human donor with classical Hodgkin lymphoma.

The chain employs TRBV27 and TRBJ2-2; 11 bases are shared with TRBD2. The ends lost 8 bases at V and 5 bases at J; junction bases unmatched: 10. This CDR3 region has 16 residues. Germline V CDR1 and CDR2: MNHEY, SMNVEV (reference sequence). DNA for the CDR3: TGTGCCAGCCTTCCACTAGCGGGAGCGGGGACCGGGGAGCTGTTTTTT. It specifies CASLPLAGAGTGELFF.

V is TRBV9 and J is TRBJ1-2; 8 nucleotides align to TRBD1. The germline V gene encodes CDR1 SGDLS and CDR2 YYNGEE. V trimming: 3 bases; J trimming: 7 bases; junction bases outside the gene matches: 8. This CDR3 is built from 14 residues. The CDR3 DNA reads TGTGCCAGCAGCGACTCAGGGGGCTGGAGTGGCTACACCTTC. It codes for CASSDSGGWSGYTF.

This chain joins TRBV4-1 and TRBJ2-1, with 12 bases matching TRBD2. The CDR3 extends over 15 amino acids. After removal of 9 bases from V and 8 bases from J, the junction contained 11 bases not matched to a gene. Germline CDR1 and CDR2: MGHRA and YSYEKL. CDR3 region: CASCPSGRDRDEQFF. CDR3 nucleotide sequence: TGCGCCAGTTGCCCTAGCGGGAGGGACAGAGATGAGCAGTTCTTC.

The V and J genes are TRBV6-1 and TRBJ2-2; D is unresolved. The CDR3 length is 16 residues. Germline V CDR1 and CDR2: MNHNS, SASEGT. The ends were cut back, 2 bases at V and 1 base at J, with 11 bases in the middle. The chain's CDR3 is CASSERPVQNTGELFF. The CDR3 coding sequence is TGTGCCAGCAGTGAAAGGCCGGTCCAGAACACCGGGGAGCTGTTTTTT.

V usage is TRBV5-6 and J usage is TRBJ2-4; maybe TRBD2 (5 bases). CDR3 length equals 18 residues. The V and J ends lost 2 bases and 3 bases respectively, with 21 bases between them. Germline V gene sequence: CDR1 SGHDT, CDR2 YYEEEE. CDR3 in amino acids: CASSLSSASIDYKNIQYF. CDR3 DNA: TGTGCCAGCAGCTTAAGTTCAGCTAGCATCGATTACAAAAACATTCAGTACTTC. Looking up the rest from reference TRBV5-6 and TRBJ2-4 gives the full variable domain: DAGVTQSPTHLIKTRGQQVTLRCSPKSGHDTVSWYQQALGQGPQFIFQYYEEEERQRGNFPDRFSGHQFPNYSSELNVNALLLGDSALYLCASSLSSASIDYKNIQYFGAGTRLSVL.

The V and J genes are TRBV19 and TRBJ2-5, with D possibly called TRBD1 or TRBD2 (5 bases each). The ends were cut back, 10 bases at V and 5 bases at J, with 20 bases in the middle. The V gene's germline CDR1 is LNHDA and CDR2 SQIVND (reference sequence). The CDR3 has 14 residues. The CDR3: CAKEGARGDETQYF. The CDR3 DNA reads TGTGCCAAAGAAGGGGCACGGGGAGATGAGACCCAGTACTTC.

V gene TRBV7-9 combines with J gene TRBJ2-7; possibly TRBD2 for D (6 bases). The germline CDR1 and CDR2 sequences are SEHNR and FQNEAQ (reference sequence). V was shortened by 1 base and J by 2 bases, with 21 bases between the two germline ends. The CDR3 sequence is 18 residues long. The CDR3 reads CASSLVSRDVQSPYEQYF. In nucleotides, the CDR3 is TGTGCCAGCAGCTTAGTGTCGCGGGACGTCCAAAGCCCCTACGAGCAGTACTTC.

The rearrangement joins TRBV9 to TRBJ1-2, with D uncertain. This CDR3 region has 14 residues. Germline V gene data show CDR1 as SGDLS and CDR2 as YYNGEE. The germline V and J ends were trimmed by 0 bases and 4 bases, with 10 bases remaining between them. In DNA form, the CDR3 reads TGTGCCAGCAGCGTAGGCCTAACCTCCTATGGCTACACCTTC. It is translated as CASSVGLTSYGYTF. Based on the CDR3 plus reference TRBV9 and TRBJ1-2, the full variable domain is DSGVTQTPKHLITATGQRVTLRCSPRSGDLSVYWYQQSLDQGLQFLIQYYNGEERAKGNILERFSAQQFPDLHSELNLSSLELGDSALYFCASSVGLTSYGYTFGSGTRLTVV.

The CDR3 loop reads CASSVSGQGASEQYF. The CDR3, as DNA: TGTGCCAGCAGCGTTTCCGGACAGGGGGCCTCCGAGCAGTACTTC. V gene TRBV9 combines with J gene TRBJ2-7; 11 bases agree with TRBD1. The CDR3 is 15 residues long. Trimming removed 2 bases from V and 6 bases from J; junction bases left unmatched: 7. Germline values: CDR1 SGDLS, CDR2 YYNGEE.

The rearrangement joins TRBV15 to TRBJ2-1; TRBD1 aligns across 7 bases. J lost 3 bases, V lost 0 bases, and 17 bases had no gene match. This CDR3 has 20 amino acids. CDR1 and CDR2 (germline): LNHNV, YYDKDF (reference sequence). DNA of the CDR3: TGTGCCACCAGCAGAGAGACGGTACAGGGGCTTTGGGCAGACTACAATGAGCAGTTCTTC. It is translated as CATSRETVQGLWADYNEQFF. The entire variable domain, with the rest obtained from reference TRBV15 and TRBJ2-1, is as follows: DAMVIQNPRYQVTQFGKPVTLSCSQTLNHNVMYWYQQKSSQAPKLLFHYYDKDFNNEADTPDNFQSRRPNTSFCFLDIRSPGLGDTAMYLCATSRETVQGLWADYNEQFFGPGTRLTVL.

This chain joins TRBV6-6 and TRBJ2-7; D is perhaps TRBD2 (6 bases). Deletions cut 5 bases from V and 4 bases from J, with 9 bases between. Germline V lookup: CDR1 MNHNY, CDR2 SVGAGI (reference sequence). The CDR3 covers 12 residues. In nucleotides, the CDR3 is TGTGCCAGCAGTCCGCGGGGTTACGAGCAGTACTTC. Translation: CASSPRGYEQYF.

The rearrangement joins TRBV5-5 to TRBJ2-7; D not resolved. The CDR3 extends over 16 amino acids. From germline, CDR1 is SGHKS and CDR2 YYEKEE (reference sequence). Trimming took 2 bases from V and 6 from J, leaving 21 bases between them. CDR3 sequence reads: CASSFSRAMGQGEQYF. The CDR3 nucleotides are TGTGCCAGCAGCTTCTCAAGGGCGATGGGCCAAGGCGAGCAGTACTTC.

This sequence joins TRBV11-2 and TRBJ2-2; 11 positions agree with TRBD2. Germline V gene data show CDR1 as SGHAT and CDR2 as FQNNGV. The CDR3 spans 17 residues. J was trimmed by 4 bases and V by 4 bases; bases with no gene match: 8. This chain's CDR3 is CASSYILAGGGTGELFF. The DNA for the CDR3 is TGTGCCAGCAGCTATATTCTAGCGGGAGGAGGCACCGGGGAGCTGTTTTTT. The complete variable domain, with remaining parts taken from reference TRBV11-2 and TRBJ2-2, reads EAGVAQSPRYKIIEKRQSVAFWCNPISGHATLYWYQQILGQGPKLLIQFQNNGVVDDSQLPKDRFSAERLKGVDSTLKIQPAKLEDSAVYLCASSYILAGGGTGELFFGEGSRLTVL.

V usage is TRBV18 and J usage is TRBJ2-2, with 7 bases matching TRBD1. The CDR3 extends over 15 amino acids. Unmatched junction bases numbered 4, after V lost 5 bases and J lost 1 base. The germline gives CDR1 KGHSH, CDR2 LQKENI. Here the CDR3 DNA reads TGTGCCAGCTCAGTGGGACAGCTGAACACCGGGGAGCTGTTTTTT. Translation: CASSVGQLNTGELFF.

The genes are TRBV11-1 and TRBJ1-4; D is perhaps TRBD1 (6 bases). The CDR3 totals 15 residues. V shed 0 bases and J shed 8 bases, with 13 bases lying between them. CDR1 is SGHAT, CDR2 FQDESV, per germline (reference sequence). CDR3 in DNA: TGTGCCAGCAGCTTAGCGGGGGCGACAGACGAAAAACTGTTTTTT. Translation: CASSLAGATDEKLFF. Based on the CDR3 plus reference TRBV11-1 and TRBJ1-4, the full variable domain is EAEVAQSPRYKITEKSQAVAFWCDPISGHATLYWYRQILGQGPELLVQFQDESVVDDSQLPKDRFSAERLKGVDSTLKIQPAELGDSAMYLCASSLAGATDEKLFFGSGTQLSVL.

Here the CDR3 reads CASSYTGFSYEQYF. CDR3 coding DNA: TGTGCCAGCAGTTACACGGGGTTCTCCTACGAGCAGTACTTC. V gene TRBV6-5 combines with J gene TRBJ2-7, with D possibly being TRBD2 (5 bases). Germline loops: CDR1 MNHEY, CDR2 SVGAGI. V lost 2 bases to trimming and J lost 0 bases, with 8 bases between them. The CDR3 covers 14 residues.

The rearrangement joins TRBV19 to TRBJ2-2; D not resolved. Germline V gene data show CDR1 as LNHDA and CDR2 as SQIVND (reference sequence). CDR3 length equals 15 residues. V lost 1 base to trimming and J lost 6 bases, with 12 bases between them. The CDR3 bases are TGTGCCAGTAGTATAGTCTCGGGTTATCCCGGGGAGCTGTTTTTT. Protein product: CASSIVSGYPGELFF.

This chain joins TRBV27 and TRBJ2-3; 7 bases map to TRBD2. Trimming cost V 2 bases and J 3 bases; bases outside gene matches: 5. Germline values: CDR1 MNHEY, CDR2 SMNVEV (reference sequence). The CDR3 has 15 amino acids. The CDR3 spells CASSLGGGATDTQYF. CDR3 DNA sequence: TGTGCCAGCAGTTTAGGGGGGGGAGCTACAGATACGCAGTATTTT.

The chain employs TRBV7-7 and TRBJ2-5; D perhaps matches TRBD2 (6 bases). Between the trimmed V and J ends, which lost 1 base and 5 bases, there was a span of 14 bases. The CDR3 is 15 residues long. Germline loops: CDR1 SSHAT, CDR2 FNYEAQ (reference sequence). Here the CDR3 reads CASSLDGRGRETQYF. CDR3 nucleotide sequence: TGTGCCAGCAGCTTAGATGGGCGGGGACGTGAGACCCAGTACTTC.

A few counts support this clone. This sequence joins TRBV27 and TRBJ1-6; D possibly corresponds to TRBD1 (6 bases). Trimming stripped 4 bases from V and 7 bases from J, with 14 bases between. The CDR3 is made up of 15 amino acids. Germline loops: CDR1 MNHEY, CDR2 SMNVEV (reference sequence). The CDR3 coding sequence is TGTGCCAGCAGTTCTCCGGACAGTAGAAATTCACCCCTCCACTTT. Its protein product is CASSSPDSRNSPLHF.

This rearrangement joins TRBV5-1 to TRBJ2-5; 7 bases match TRBD2. The CDR3 spans 13 residues. The germline V gene encodes CDR1 SGHRS and CDR2 YFSETQ. J gave up 4 bases and V 4 bases, and 4 bases lay outside the gene matches. The CDR3: CASSGGVGETQYF. CDR3 DNA sequence: TGCGCCAGCAGCGGGGGGGTAGGAGAGACCCAGTACTTC.

The chain recombines TRBV13 with TRBJ1-1; possibly TRBD1 for D (5 bases). The length of the CDR3 is 15 residues. The V end lost 7 bases, the J end lost 0 bases, and 15 bases lay between the germline ends. Germline CDR1 and CDR2: PRHDT and FYEKMQ (reference sequence). The CDR3 loop is CASMGAGTMNTEAFF. The CDR3 nucleotides are TGTGCCAGCATGGGAGCGGGGACTATGAACACTGAAGCTTTCTTT.

The chain has TRBV7-2 and TRBJ2-5, with TRBD1 matching 7 bases. This CDR3 has 14 residues. After removal of 6 bases from V and 2 bases from J, the junction contained 6 bases not matched to a gene. Germline CDR1 reads SGHTA; CDR2 reads FQGNSA. DNA for the CDR3: TGTGCCAGCAGGAAGACAGGGTCACAAGAGACCCAGTACTTC. Translation: CASRKTGSQETQYF.

The genes are TRBV11-3 and TRBJ2-1, with unresolved D. Per the germline V gene, CDR1 is SGHNT and CDR2 is YENEEA. Between the trimmed V and J ends, which lost 5 bases and 8 bases, there was a span of 13 bases. This CDR3 is built from 13 residues. The CDR3 region is CASSPGNLDEQFF. DNA for the CDR3: TGTGCCAGCAGCCCTGGGAACCTAGATGAGCAGTTCTTC.

This clone was counted a single time. This rearrangement joins TRBV9 to TRBJ2-1; D is ambiguous. The CDR3 is made up of 12 amino acids. CDR1 is SGDLS and CDR2 is YYNGEE in the germline V gene. Trimming took 4 bases from V and 8 from J, leaving 10 bases between them. The CDR3 sequence is CASSTNWDEQFF. In nucleotides, the CDR3 is TGTGCCAGCAGCACGAATTGGGATGAGCAGTTCTTC.

The chain uses TRBV4-3 and TRBJ2-3; D perhaps matches TRBD2 (6 bases). This CDR3 contains 17 residues. CDR1 LGHNA and CDR2 YSLEER come from the germline V gene. V lost 3 bases to trimming and J lost 2 bases, with 18 bases between them. The CDR3 region has the DNA TGCGCCAGCAGCCAGGCCTGGGGAGGCGATCACACAGATACGCAGTATTTT. This translates into CASSQAWGGDHTDTQYF.

Only a few counts were recorded for this clone. This chain uses TRBV5-5 with TRBJ2-5; D unresolved. The CDR3 covers 12 residues. Germline CDR1 SGHKS, CDR2 YYEKEE (reference sequence). V shed 1 base and J shed 5 bases, with 6 bases lying between them. The CDR3 DNA reads as TGTGCCAGCAGCTTGCCAGAGGAGACCCAGTACTTC. As protein: CASSLPEETQYF. The full variable domain, with the rest looked up from reference TRBV5-5 and TRBJ2-5, is DAGVTQSPTHLIKTRGQQVTLRCSPISGHKSVSWYQQVLGQGPQFIFQYYEKEERGRGNFPDRFSARQFPNYSSELNVNALLLGDSALYLCASSLPEETQYFGPGTRLLVL.

The CDR3 region has the DNA TGTGCCAGCAGTTACTCGTGGGGAAGGGTCGCTTTCTTT. Its translation: CASSYSWGRVAFF. This rearrangement joins TRBV6-5 to TRBJ1-1; D call uncertain. CDR3 length: 13 amino acids. From germline, CDR1 is MNHEY and CDR2 SVGAGI. Deletions cut 0 bases from V and 11 bases from J, with 13 bases between.

J is TRBJ2-5 and V is TRBV27; 12 bases map to TRBD2. Trimming took 3 bases from V and 2 from J; bases not matched to a gene: 4. Germline V CDR1 and CDR2: MNHEY, SMNVEV (reference sequence). This CDR3 contains 16 residues. The CDR3 DNA reads as TGTGCCAGCAGTTTGACTAGCGGGGGTCTGCAAGAGACCCAGTACTTC. Translating it yields CASSLTSGGLQETQYF.

V usage is TRBV7-9 and J usage is TRBJ2-5, with D possibly being TRBD1 (5 bases). Germline assignment: CDR1 SEHNR and CDR2 FQNEAQ (reference sequence). The CDR3 consists of 14 residues. V lost 1 base, J lost 2 bases, and 8 bases lay in between. The chain's CDR3 is CASSLGTTQETQYF. CDR3 in DNA: TGTGCCAGCAGCTTAGGGACAACACAAGAGACCCAGTACTTC.